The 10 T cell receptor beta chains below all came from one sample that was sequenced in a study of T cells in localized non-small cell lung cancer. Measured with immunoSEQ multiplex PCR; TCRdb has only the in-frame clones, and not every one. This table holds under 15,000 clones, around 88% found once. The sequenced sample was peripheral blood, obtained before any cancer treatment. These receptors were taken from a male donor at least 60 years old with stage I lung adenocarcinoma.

Here the CDR3 reads CASRERGRGDYNEQFF. As DNA, the CDR3 is TGTGCCAGCAGAGAACGGGGCAGGGGGGACTACAATGAGCAGTTCTTC. The rearrangement uses TRBV5-4 and TRBJ2-1, with a weak D call TRBD1 (7 bases). This CDR3 region has 16 residues. Germline CDR1 reads SGHNT; CDR2 reads YYREEE (reference sequence). With 5 bases removed from V and 3 bases from J, the gap between germline ends came to 18 bases.

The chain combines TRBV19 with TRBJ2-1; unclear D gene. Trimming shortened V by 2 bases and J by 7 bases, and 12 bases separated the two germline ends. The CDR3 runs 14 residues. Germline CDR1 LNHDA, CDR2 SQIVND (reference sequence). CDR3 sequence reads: CASSISLDRNEQFF. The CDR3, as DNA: TGTGCCAGTAGTATAAGTCTAGATAGGAATGAGCAGTTCTTC.

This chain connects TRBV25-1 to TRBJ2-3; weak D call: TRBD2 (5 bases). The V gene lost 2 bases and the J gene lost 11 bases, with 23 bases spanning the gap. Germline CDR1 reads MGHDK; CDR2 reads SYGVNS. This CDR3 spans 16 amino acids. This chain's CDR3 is CASSEDGRRAGKEQYF. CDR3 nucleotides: TGTGCCAGCAGTGAAGACGGGCGGCGGGCCGGGAAGGAGCAGTATTTT. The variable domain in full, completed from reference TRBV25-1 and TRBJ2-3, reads EADIYQTPRYLVIGTGKKITLECSQTMGHDKMYWYQQDPGMELHLIHYSYGVNSTEKGDLSSESTVSRIRTEHFPLTLESARPSHTSQYLCASSEDGRRAGKEQYFGPGTRLTVL.

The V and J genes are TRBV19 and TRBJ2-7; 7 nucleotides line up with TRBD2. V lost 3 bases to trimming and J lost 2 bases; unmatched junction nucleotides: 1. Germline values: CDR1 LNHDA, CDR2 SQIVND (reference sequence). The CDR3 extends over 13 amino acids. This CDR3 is CASSIGTTYEQYF. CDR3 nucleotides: TGTGCCAGTAGTATCGGGACTACCTACGAGCAGTACTTC. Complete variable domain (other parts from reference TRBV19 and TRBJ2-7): DGGITQSPKYLFRKEGQNVTLSCEQNLNHDAMYWYRQDPGQGLRLIYYSQIVNDFQKGDIAEGYSVSREKKESFPLTVTSAQKNPTAFYLCASSIGTTYEQYFGPGTRLTVT.

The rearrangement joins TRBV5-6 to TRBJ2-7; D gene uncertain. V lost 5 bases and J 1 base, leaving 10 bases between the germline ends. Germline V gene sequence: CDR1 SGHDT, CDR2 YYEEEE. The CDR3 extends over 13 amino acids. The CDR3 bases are TGTGCCAGCAGTTTGCAGGTTTCCTACGAGCAGTACTTC. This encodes CASSLQVSYEQYF.

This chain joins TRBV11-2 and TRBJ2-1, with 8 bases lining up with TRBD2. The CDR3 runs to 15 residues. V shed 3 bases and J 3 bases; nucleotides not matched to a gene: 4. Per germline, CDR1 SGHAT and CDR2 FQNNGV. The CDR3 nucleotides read TGTGCCAGCAGCTTCCGGGCGGGAGGCTACAATGAGCAGTTCTTC. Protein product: CASSFRAGGYNEQFF.

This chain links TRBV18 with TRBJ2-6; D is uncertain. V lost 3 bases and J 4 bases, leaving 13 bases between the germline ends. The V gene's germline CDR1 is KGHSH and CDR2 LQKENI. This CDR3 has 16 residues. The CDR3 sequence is CASSPTPPVGANVLTF. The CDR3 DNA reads TGTGCCAGCTCACCCACACCCCCTGTGGGGGCCAACGTCCTGACTTTC.

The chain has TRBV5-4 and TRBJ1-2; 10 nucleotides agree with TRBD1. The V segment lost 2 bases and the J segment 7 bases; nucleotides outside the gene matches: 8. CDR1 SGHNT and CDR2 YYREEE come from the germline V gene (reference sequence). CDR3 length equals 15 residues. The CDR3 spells CASSFGLGTGAGYTF. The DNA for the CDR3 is TGTGCCAGCAGCTTTGGCCTCGGGACAGGGGCTGGCTACACCTTC.

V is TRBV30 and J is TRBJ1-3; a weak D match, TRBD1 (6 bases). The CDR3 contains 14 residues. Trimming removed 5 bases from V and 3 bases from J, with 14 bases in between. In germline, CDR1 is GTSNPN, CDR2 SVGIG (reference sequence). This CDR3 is CAWARGGSGNTIYF. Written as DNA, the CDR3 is TGTGCCTGGGCCCGAGGGGGAAGTGGAAACACCATATATTTT.

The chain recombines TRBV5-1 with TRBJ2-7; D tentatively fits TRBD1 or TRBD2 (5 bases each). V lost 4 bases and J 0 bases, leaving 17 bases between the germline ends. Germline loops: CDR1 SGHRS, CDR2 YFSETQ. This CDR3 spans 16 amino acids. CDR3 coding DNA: TGCGCCAGCAGCCAAACCGGGACCCGAAGCTCCTACGAGCAGTACTTC. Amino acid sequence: CASSQTGTRSSYEQYF.